This T cell receptor (beta chain) was sequenced for a study of T cell repertoires in cytomegalovirus infection. Study-wide context: A matching HLA type, together with CMV infection, was signaled by public TCR beta signatures. Points from the study as a whole: It was HLA-C-restricted CMV-specific TCR beta clonotypes that dominated the response ex vivo. Summed frequency of public TCR beta families distinguished CMV carriers with the relevant HLA.

This clonotype was counted a few times. Antigen unknown. TCRdb re-called the reads through MiXCR, storing one row per CDR3 protein. There are tens of thousands of distinct CDR3 sequences in the sample; 20% to 25% occur only once, and 60% to 80% lies in the top ten. CDR1 and CDR2 from the germline V gene are MNHNY and SVGAGI (reference sequence). The V end lost 5 bases, the J end lost 3 bases, and 20 bases lay between the germline ends. This CDR3 spans 17 amino acids. Input material: PBMCs, sequenced either directly or after in vitro stimulation (not recorded which). The chain combines TRBV6-6 with TRBJ2-1; a weak D match, TRBD1 (5 bases). This clonotype was obtained from a human donor in good health (CMV status not recorded). Some clones in this sample may be carry-over from other donors' samples. The CDR3 sequence: CASSATLSGDSYNEQFF. The CDR3 region has the DNA TGTGCCAGCAGTGCGACCCTCTCCGGAGACAGCTACAATGAGCAGTTCTTC.